Shown below are 14 T cell receptor beta chains from a single sample sequenced in a study of response to subunit inactivated influenza vaccine. Using its own MiXCR run on the RT-PCR reads, TCRdb lists one record per CDR3 protein. This sample carries fewer than 600,000 distinct CDR3 sequences, roughly 7.6% of them seen once, and the ten largest clones take roughly 14%. The starting material was PBMCs from blood, obtained 23 to 25 months after vaccination. These receptors all stem from a man in his fifties or sixties who received an inactivated influenza vaccine.

In its sample, this clonotype was seen a few times. The chain employs TRBV4-3 and TRBJ2-6; 9 bases are a match to TRBD2. J gave up 4 bases and V 0 bases, and 10 bases lay outside the gene matches. Germline CDR1 is LGHNA and CDR2 is YSLEER. The CDR3 totals 19 residues. The CDR3, as DNA: TGCGCCAGCAGCCAAGATCTAGCGGGGACCGGCTTCGGGGCCAACGTCCTGACTTTC. Encoded protein: CASSQDLAGTGFGANVLTF.

This clonotype was seen ten or more times. The V gene is TRBV5-1, the J gene TRBJ2-3; maybe TRBD2 (5 bases). In germline, CDR1 is SGHRS, CDR2 YFSETQ. The CDR3 totals 15 residues. V lost 0 bases and J lost 2, with 10 bases in between. The CDR3 region has the DNA TGCGCCAGCAGCTTGGAACGGGGAGACACAGATACGCAGTATTTT. Its translation: CASSLERGDTDTQYF. The whole variable domain, filled in from reference TRBV5-1 and TRBJ2-3, reads KAGVTQTPRYLIKTRGQQVTLSCSPISGHRSVSWYQQTPGQGLQFLFEYFSETQRNKGNFPGRFSGRQFSNSRSEMNVSTLELGDSALYLCASSLERGDTDTQYFGPGTRLTVL.

This clonotype was detected ten times or more. This chain joins TRBV7-2 and TRBJ1-2; D is undetermined. In germline, CDR1 is SGHTA, CDR2 FQGNSA. V was shortened by 5 bases and J by 8 bases, with 18 bases between the two germline ends. This CDR3 is built from 14 residues. The CDR3 spells CASSGAGGRGGYTF. DNA of the CDR3: TGTGCCAGCAGCGGAGCCGGTGGGCGTGGGGGCTACACCTTC.

This clonotype appeared a few times. This chain uses TRBV6-1 with TRBJ2-1; D may be TRBD1 (6 bases). V was cut by 4 bases and J by 5 bases, with 12 bases left in between. The CDR3 is 14 residues long. Germline loops: CDR1 MNHNS, CDR2 SASEGT. DNA of the CDR3: TGTGCCAGCAGTGCGATCACAGGGCACAATGAGCAGTTCTTC. Protein: CASSAITGHNEQFF.

Only one count was recorded for this clonotype. This chain links TRBV19 with TRBJ1-4; 9 nucleotides match TRBD1. Germline lookup yields CDR1 LNHDA and CDR2 SQIVND (reference sequence). This CDR3 spans 15 amino acids. V lost 5 bases to trimming and J lost 7 bases; unmatched junction nucleotides: 8. The CDR3 sequence: CASSARQGGTEKLFF. Here the CDR3 DNA reads TGTGCCAGTAGTGCCCGACAGGGGGGCACTGAAAAACTGTTTTTT. Supplemented by reference TRBV19 and TRBJ1-4, the full variable domain reads DGGITQSPKYLFRKEGQNVTLSCEQNLNHDAMYWYRQDPGQGLRLIYYSQIVNDFQKGDIAEGYSVSREKKESFPLTVTSAQKNPTAFYLCASSARQGGTEKLFFGSGTQLSVL.

The rearrangement joins TRBV19 to TRBJ1-4, with a possible D match to TRBD1 (6 bases). This CDR3 has 16 residues. Between the trimmed V and J ends, which lost 6 bases and 0 bases, there was a span of 14 bases. CDR1 is LNHDA and CDR2 is SQIVND in the germline V gene (reference sequence). The CDR3 region is CASRRGGGTTNEKLFF. CDR3 bases: TGTGCCAGTAGAAGAGGGGGAGGAACAACTAATGAAAAACTGTTTTTT.

This clonotype has just a few counts. This chain links TRBV7-3 with TRBJ2-1; 8 bases are a match to TRBD2. Germline V gene lookup returns CDR1 SGHTA and CDR2 FQGTGA. J lost 0 bases, V lost 4 bases, and 2 bases had no gene match. The CDR3 is made up of 15 amino acids. The CDR3 region is CASSWSGSSYNEQFF. Here the CDR3 DNA reads TGTGCCAGCAGCTGGAGCGGGAGCTCCTACAATGAGCAGTTCTTC.

This clonotype was seen ten or more times. The rearrangement links TRBV5-1 to TRBJ2-2; 8 bases map to TRBD1. From germline, CDR1 is SGHRS and CDR2 YFSETQ. The length of the CDR3 is 15 residues. After removal of 5 bases from V and 5 bases from J, the junction contained 8 bases not matched to a gene. The CDR3 region is CASSPGTGGTGELFF. CDR3 nucleotides: TGCGCCAGCAGTCCAGGGACAGGCGGAACCGGGGAGCTGTTTTTT.

V usage is TRBV7-8 and J usage is TRBJ2-1, with D perhaps TRBD2 (6 bases). CDR3 length: 13 residues. Germline-derived CDR1 and CDR2 are SGHVS and FQNEAQ. The V and J ends lost 6 bases and 8 bases respectively, with 14 bases between them. The CDR3 DNA sequence: TGTGCCAGCAGTGATCCTAGGAGGGATGAGCAGTTCTTC. Amino acids: CASSDPRRDEQFF.

This clonotype was detected ten times or more. The V gene is TRBV6-2 or TRBV6-3, the J gene TRBJ2-2, with D hard to call. Trimming pared 6 bases from V and 6 bases from J, leaving 8 bases between. The germline gives CDR1 MNHEY, CDR2 SVGEGT. The CDR3 consists of 12 residues. DNA of the CDR3: TGTGCCAGCAGCCAAGGATCCGGGGAGCTGTTTTTT. Translation: CASSQGSGELFF.

The V call is TRBV2, the J call TRBJ1-5; D gene unclear. Per the germline V gene, CDR1 is SNHLY and CDR2 is FYNNEI. The V gene lost 1 base and the J gene lost 0 bases, with 10 bases spanning the gap. The CDR3 sequence is 16 residues long. The CDR3: CASSEGPYLSNQPQHF. CDR3 coding DNA: TGTGCCAGCAGTGAAGGCCCTTATCTTAGCAATCAGCCCCAGCATTTT.

The chain uses TRBV5-8 and TRBJ2-3; 7 bases agree with TRBD1. Unmatched junction bases numbered 6, after V lost 6 bases and J lost 2 bases. The germline V gene encodes CDR1 SGHTS and CDR2 YDEGEE. The CDR3 length is 14 residues. CDR3: CASNEGQITDTQYF. The CDR3 DNA sequence: TGTGCCAGCAACGAGGGACAGATCACAGATACGCAGTATTTT.

The DNA for the CDR3 is TGTGCCAGCAGTTCGACAGGGCGAAATGAAAAACTGTTTTTT. This codes for CASSSTGRNEKLFF. The V gene is TRBV28, the J gene TRBJ1-4, with TRBD1 matching 7 bases. Germline CDR1 and CDR2: MDHEN and SYDVKM. Trimming cost V 4 bases and J 5 bases; bases outside gene matches: 4. The CDR3 is 14 amino acids.

There are a few counts of this clonotype. The V gene is TRBV28, the J gene TRBJ2-5, with 9 bases identical to TRBD2. CDR3 length equals 15 residues. Germline lookup yields CDR1 MDHEN and CDR2 SYDVKM. V gave up 0 bases and J gave up 2 bases; unmatched junction bases: 1. CDR3 coding DNA: TGTGCCAGCAGTTTATGGACTAGCGGACAAGAGACCCAGTACTTC. It codes for CASSLWTSGQETQYF. The full variable domain, completed using reference TRBV28 and TRBJ2-5, is DVKVTQSSRYLVKRTGEKVFLECVQDMDHENMFWYRQDPGLGLRLIYFSYDVKMKEKGDIPEGYSVSREKKERFSLILESASTNQTSMYLCASSLWTSGQETQYFGPGTRLLVL.